What follows is one TCR beta chain and its context. What it binds is not known. V lost 1 base to trimming and J lost 2 bases, with 9 bases between them. The CDR3 runs 14 residues. The germline V gene encodes CDR1 SGHTA and CDR2 FQGNSA. PCR was performed using 60 Vbeta and 13 Jbeta primers. This table comes from immunoSEQ multiplex PCR, and its TCRdb copy is limited to in-frame clones, with some not included. The table records 150,000 or so clones, just under 75% of them present only once. These data are taken from a study of cytomegalovirus exposure and HLA in healthy donors. Study results and limitations: Analyzed later, most CMV-associated TCR beta chains appeared HLA-restricted. Trimming of TCR beta V- and J-genes showed a link, identified in a later analysis, to a missense DCLRE1C variant. There were several of the most significant clusters that appeared linked to common viral pathogens in a later analysis.

The sequence came from a woman in her late teens or twenties in good health and CMV-seronegative. The sequencing sample was made of PBMCs. The V gene is TRBV7-2, the J gene TRBJ2-7; the D gene is possibly TRBD2 (6 bases). CDR3 nucleotides: TGTGCCAGCAGCTTAGAGGCGGGGCCCTACGAGCAGTACTTC. As protein: CASSLEAGPYEQYF. Combining the CDR3 with reference TRBV7-2 and TRBJ2-7 gives the whole variable domain GAGVSQSPSNKVTEKGKDVELRCDPISGHTALYWYRQSLGQGLEFLIYFQGNSAPDKSGLPSDRFSAERTGGSVSTLTIQRTQQEDSAVYLCASSLEAGPYEQYFGPGTRLTVT.